These T cell receptor beta chains were read from a single sample in a study of shared clonotypes between healthy human individuals. Assay used: immunoSEQ multiplex PCR; TCRdb lists only in-frame clones, some missing. The sample holds about 2.4 million clones, over 85% seen once. Sequenced sample: naive CD4+ T cells from PBMCs. These receptors originate from a man younger than 35 in good health. Some clones in this sample may be carry-over from other donors' samples. Both conserved end residues are part of each CDR3. The D gene is left open where the match is weak. Clone size is shown for a subset of rows, as once, few, many or a class of expanded clone.

d_call	v_call	j_call	clone_size	cdr3_aa	cdr3_nt
TRBD2	TRBV19	TRBJ2-3	.	CASRGSGTSGVSTDTQYF	TGTGCCAGTAGAGGATCCGGGACTAGCGGGGTTAGCACAGATACGCAGTATTTT
TRBD1	TRBV28	TRBJ1-5	.	CASSLGTARVQPQHF	TGTGCCAGCAGTCTAGGGACAGCTCGGGTTCAGCCCCAGCATTTT
.	TRBV5-4	TRBJ1-4	.	CASSLVPDEKLFF	TGTGCCAGCAGCTTGGTCCCCGATGAAAAACTGTTTTTT
.	TRBV27	TRBJ2-1	.	CASMYRGTASYNEQFF	TGTGCCAGCATGTACCGCGGGACAGCTTCTTACAATGAGCAGTTCTTC
TRBD2	TRBV2	TRBJ2-1	.	CASNFLAGDKDEQFF	TGTGCCAGCAACTTCCTAGCGGGAGATAAGGATGAGCAGTTCTTC
.	TRBV5-1	TRBJ2-3	.	CASSPLVGTDTQYF	TGCGCCAGCAGCCCACTAGTTGGGACAGATACGCAGTATTTT
.	TRBV28	TRBJ1-1	few	CASSFSTEAFF	TGTGCCAGCAGTTTTTCGACTGAAGCTTTCTTT
TRBD1	TRBV18	TRBJ2-2	.	CASSSRTGNTGELFF	TGTGCCAGCTCATCCAGGACAGGAAACACCGGGGAGCTGTTTTTT
TRBD2	TRBV7-3	TRBJ2-1	.	CASSLTGTSEQFF	TGTGCCAGCAGCTTAACCGGGACTAGCGAGCAGTTCTTC
.	TRBV2	TRBJ1-2	.	CATADLRTQMYGYTF	TGTGCCACCGCCGACTTGAGGACTCAGATGTATGGCTACACCTTC
.	TRBV4-2	TRBJ1-6	.	CASSFLSSYNSPLHF	TGTGCCAGCAGCTTTTTAAGCTCCTATAATTCACCCCTCCACTTT
TRBD2	TRBV19	TRBJ2-7	.	CASSLLAGGIYEQYF	TGTGCCAGTAGTTTACTAGCGGGAGGCATCTACGAGCAGTACTTC
TRBD1	TRBV27	TRBJ1-5	.	CASSPADRVYQPQHF	TGTGCCAGCAGTCCCGCGGACAGGGTCTATCAGCCCCAGCATTTT
.	TRBV5-8	TRBJ2-1	.	CASSLTGTGNEQFF	TGTGCCAGCAGCTTAACGGGAACGGGAAATGAGCAGTTCTTC
.	TRBV7-9	TRBJ2-3	once	CASSTDTDTQYF	TGTGCCAGCAGCACCGACACGGATACGCAGTATTTT
.	TRBV11-2	TRBJ2-1	.	CASSLDAGYYNEQFF	TGTGCCAGCAGCTTAGATGCAGGGTACTACAATGAGCAGTTCTTC
TRBD2	TRBV11-2	TRBJ2-2	.	CASSWLAGDEMNTGELFF	TGTGCCAGCAGCTGGCTAGCGGGAGACGAAATGAACACCGGGGAGCTGTTTTTT
.	TRBV28	TRBJ1-5	.	CASKQVNQPQHF	TGTGCCAGCAAACAAGTGAATCAGCCCCAGCATTTT
.	TRBV7-3	TRBJ1-1	.	CASSLIGWNTEAFF	TGTGCCAGCAGCTTAATCGGATGGAACACTGAAGCTTTCTTT
TRBD2	TRBV7-9	TRBJ2-7	.	CASSSTSGSSYEQYF	TGTGCCAGCAGTTCGACTAGCGGGAGCTCCTACGAGCAGTACTTC
.	TRBV27	TRBJ2-7	.	CATPGTRTSEQYF	TGTGCCACCCCCGGGACCAGAACGAGCGAGCAGTACTTC
.	TRBV9	TRBJ2-3	once	CASRGGTSTDTQYF	TGTGCCAGCAGGGGCGGAACCAGCACAGATACGCAGTATTTT
.	TRBV30	TRBJ1-1	.	CAWEPTAPRQTFF	TGTGCCTGGGAACCGACAGCCCCGAGACAAACTTTCTTT
TRBD1	TRBV7-2	TRBJ2-2	.	CASSSGQGVGELFF	TGTGCCAGCAGCTCCGGACAGGGGGTTGGGGAGCTGTTTTTT
TRBD1	TRBV28	TRBJ1-3	.	CASRTVTGEWTGNTIYF	TGTGCCAGCAGGACCGTAACAGGGGAATGGACTGGAAACACCATATATTTT
.	TRBV7-9	TRBJ1-4	.	CASREGDHEKLFF	TGTGCCAGCAGAGAGGGTGACCATGAAAAACTGTTTTTT
.	TRBV2	TRBJ2-3	.	CASQLTNLADTQYF	TGTGCCAGCCAGCTGACTAACTTGGCAGATACGCAGTATTTT
TRBD2	TRBV5-4	TRBJ2-1	.	CASSSGTSGRRNEQFF	TGTGCCAGCAGCTCAGGGACTAGCGGGAGGAGGAATGAGCAGTTCTTC
.	TRBV7-9	TRBJ2-7	.	CASSPRQNDF	TGTGCCAGCAGCCCCCGACAGAATGACTTC
.	TRBV25-1	TRBJ2-5	.	CASSEFRPDQETQYF	TGTGCCAGCAGTGAATTCCGGCCGGACCAAGAGACCCAGTACTTC
.	TRBV7-2	TRBJ1-3	.	CASSLAITGTSGNTIYF	TGTGCCAGCAGCTTAGCGATCACAGGAACCTCTGGAAACACCATATATTTT
TRBD2	TRBV5-1	TRBJ2-4	.	CASSPSTAGDNIQYF	TGCGCCAGCAGCCCGAGCACCGCGGGGGACAACATTCAGTACTTC
.	TRBV7-9	TRBJ1-1	.	CASSFIQGTGNTEAFF	TGTGCCAGCAGCTTCATCCAGGGCACGGGTAACACTGAAGCTTTCTTT
TRBD2	TRBV4-1	TRBJ2-3	.	CASSRGGGEWLTDTQYF	TGCGCCAGCAGCCGAGGCGGGGGGGAGTGGCTCACAGATACGCAGTATTTT
.	TRBV2	TRBJ2-7	.	CASTTGAPPYEQYF	TGTGCCAGCACTACGGGAGCGCCCCCCTACGAGCAGTACTTC
.	TRBV5-4	TRBJ2-2	.	CASSQQGNTGELFF	TGTGCCAGCAGCCAACAGGGGAACACCGGGGAGCTGTTTTTT
.	TRBV28	TRBJ2-7	.	CAILKDHEQYF	TGTGCCATCTTAAAGGACCACGAGCAGTACTTC
TRBD2	TRBV10-3	TRBJ2-1	.	CAISEVAGGKDEQFF	TGTGCCATCAGTGAAGTAGCGGGAGGGAAGGATGAGCAGTTCTTC
TRBD2	TRBV5-1	TRBJ2-1	.	CASSFGRETRTEQFF	TGCGCCAGCAGCTTCGGGCGGGAGACTCGGACTGAGCAGTTCTTC
.	TRBV7-8	TRBJ2-2	.	CASSFSGNTGELFF	TGTGCCAGCAGCTTCAGCGGAAACACCGGGGAGCTGTTTTTT
TRBD2	TRBV7-2	TRBJ2-7	.	CASSQGTSGRSSYEQYF	TGTGCCAGCAGCCAAGGGACTAGCGGGAGGAGCTCCTACGAGCAGTACTTC
.	TRBV5-8	TRBJ1-2	.	CASSHTGDGYTF	TGTGCCAGCAGCCACACGGGGGATGGCTACACCTTC
TRBD1	TRBV6-1	TRBJ1-3	.	CASSERDRGFGNTIYF	TGTGCCAGCAGTGAACGGGACAGGGGATTTGGAAACACCATATATTTT
TRBD2	TRBV19	TRBJ2-1	.	CASSTLAGFSYNEQFF	TGTGCCAGTAGTACACTAGCGGGATTTTCCTACAATGAGCAGTTCTTC
TRBD2	TRBV30	TRBJ2-5	.	CAWGPGGTQETQYF	TGTGCCTGGGGGCCGGGGGGAACCCAAGAGACCCAGTACTTC
.	TRBV5-1	TRBJ2-2	.	CASLATVSGTGELFF	TGCGCCAGCCTCGCGACAGTTTCGGGGACCGGGGAGCTGTTTTTT
.	TRBV7-2	TRBJ2-3	.	CASSLAAGRSSTDTQYF	TGTGCCAGCAGCTTAGCGGCGGGTAGATCTAGCACAGATACGCAGTATTTT
TRBD2	TRBV5-1	TRBJ2-3	.	CASSRTSGNTDTQYF	TGCGCCAGCAGCCGGACTAGCGGGAATACAGATACGCAGTATTTT
.	TRBV5-6	TRBJ2-7	once	CASSFYGSIYEQYF	TGTGCCAGCAGCTTTTACGGGTCGATCTACGAGCAGTACTTC
TRBD2	TRBV30	TRBJ2-1	.	CAWIAGGYNEQFF	TGTGCCTGGATAGCGGGAGGGTACAATGAGCAGTTCTTC
TRBD2	TRBV5-6	TRBJ2-5	.	CASSRILAGALSETQYF	TGTGCCAGCAGCCGAATTCTAGCGGGAGCCTTGAGTGAGACCCAGTACTTC
.	TRBV7-2	TRBJ2-1	.	CASSLGTFAKQFF	TGTGCCAGCAGCTTAGGTACGTTTGCTAAGCAGTTCTTC
.	TRBV18	TRBJ1-5	.	CASSPSGAYQPQHF	TGTGCCAGCTCACCATCGGGGGCCTATCAGCCCCAGCATTTT